The next 4 T cell receptor beta chains were all read from a single sample in a study. TCRdb re-derived calls from the 5' RACE reads in MiXCR, one entry per CDR3 protein. The sample shows 5,000 to 6,500 distinct CDR3 sequences, 55% to 60% of them seen only once. Sequencing input: tumor-infiltrating memory CD4+ T cells sorted from the breast tumor. Subset here: memory CD4+ T cells, CD4+CD45RO+CD25-. The receptors originated from a female donor with breast cancer.

The chain joins TRBV20-1 to TRBJ2-5; 9 bases match TRBD1. Trimming took 0 bases from V and 3 from J; bases not matched to a gene: 5. The CDR3 loop spans 15 amino acids. Germline V gene lookup returns CDR1 DFQATT and CDR2 SNEGSKA (reference sequence). CDR3 in amino acids: CSAREPGTGKETQYF. For the CDR3, the DNA is TGCAGTGCTAGAGAGCCCGGGACAGGGAAAGAGACCCAGTACTTC.

The chain employs TRBV5-1 and TRBJ2-2; no firm D call. The germline V and J ends were trimmed by 4 bases and 4 bases, with 11 bases remaining between them. This CDR3 contains 14 residues. Germline V gives CDR1 SGHRS, CDR2 YFSETQ. CDR3: CASSNLGITGELFF. The DNA of the CDR3 is TGCGCCAGCAGCAATTTGGGGATCACCGGGGAGCTGTTTTTT.

This sequence joins TRBV20-1 and TRBJ1-5; D gene ambiguous. Germline CDR1 reads DFQATT; CDR2 reads SNEGSKA (reference sequence). Trimming pared 6 bases from V and 0 bases from J, leaving 18 bases between. The CDR3 has 16 amino acids. This CDR3 is CSAVAGSRASNQPQHF. Written as DNA, the CDR3 is TGCAGTGCCGTGGCAGGCTCAAGAGCTAGCAATCAGCCCCAGCATTTT.

The chain combines TRBV20-1 with TRBJ2-1, with 11 positions matching TRBD2. V shed 4 bases, J shed 5 bases, and the junction held 10 bases outside the gene matches. The germline CDR1 and CDR2 sequences are DFQATT and SNEGSKA (reference sequence). CDR3 length equals 16 residues. The CDR3 spells CSANRVLAGANNEQFF. CDR3 coding DNA: TGCAGTGCTAACCGTGTACTAGCGGGGGCCAACAATGAGCAGTTCTTC.